The 30 T cell receptor beta chains listed next were all sequenced from one sample in a study of cytomegalovirus exposure and HLA in healthy donors. The primer mix had 60 Vbeta and 13 Jbeta primers. Data came from immunoSEQ multiplex PCR; TCRdb stores just in-frame clones and leaves some out. Of around 150,000 clones in the sample, 80% to 90% were seen once. The sample comprised PBMCs. These receptor sequences come from a man aged 18-30 years in good health and CMV-seronegative.

This clone was counted a few times. The V and J genes are TRBV9 and TRBJ2-6, with TRBD1 matching over 7 bases. The CDR3 runs 14 residues. The ends lost 9 bases at V and 0 bases at J; junction bases unmatched: 3. CDR1 is SGDLS and CDR2 is YYNGEE in the germline V gene. DNA for the CDR3: TGTGCCAAAACAGGGGCCTCTGGGGCCAACGTCCTGACTTTC. It specifies CAKTGASGANVLTF.

The chain has TRBV6-6 and TRBJ1-2; D is perhaps TRBD1 (6 bases). CDR3 length equals 11 residues. The germline V and J ends were trimmed by 7 bases and 10 bases, with 13 bases remaining between them. CDR1 is MNHNY, CDR2 SVGAGI, per germline (reference sequence). The CDR3 loop is CASTEGQLYTF. The CDR3 DNA sequence: TGTGCCAGCACCGAAGGACAGCTCTACACCTTC.

This CDR3 is CASSWPHQPQHF. The CDR3 DNA follows: TGTGCCAGTTCCTGGCCCCACCAGCCCCAGCATTTT. The chain couples TRBV28 to TRBJ1-5; D remains ambiguous. Looked up from germline, CDR1 is MDHEN and CDR2 is SYDVKM. This CDR3 contains 12 residues. Trimming shortened V by 9 bases and J by 7 bases, and 13 bases separated the two germline ends.

This rearrangement joins TRBV15 to TRBJ2-7, with D tentatively TRBD2 (6 bases). V was cut by 0 bases and J by 7 bases, with 10 bases left in between. CDR3 size: 13 residues. The germline V gene has CDR1 LNHNV and CDR2 YYDKDF (reference sequence). The DNA for the CDR3 is TGTGCCACCAGCAGAGATCCAGGGAGGGAGCAGTACTTC. Amino acids: CATSRDPGREQYF.

The chain joins TRBV2 to TRBJ1-5, with 8 bases lining up with TRBD1. Germline V gives CDR1 SNHLY, CDR2 FYNNEI. This CDR3 spans 15 amino acids. J gave up 6 bases and V 5 bases, and 9 bases lay outside the gene matches. The CDR3 protein is CASSLFGTGRQPQHF. DNA for the CDR3: TGTGCCAGCAGTCTATTCGGGACAGGTCGTCAGCCCCAGCATTTT.

The chain joins TRBV28 to TRBJ2-3; the D is unclear. The CDR3 consists of 12 residues. V was clipped by 2 bases and J by 2 bases, with 2 bases between them. Germline CDR1 MDHEN, CDR2 SYDVKM. Here the CDR3 reads CASSLLTDTQYF. CDR3 DNA sequence: TGTGCCAGCAGTTTACTCACAGATACGCAGTATTTT. Filled out from reference TRBV28 and TRBJ2-3, the complete variable domain reads DVKVTQSSRYLVKRTGEKVFLECVQDMDHENMFWYRQDPGLGLRLIYFSYDVKMKEKGDIPEGYSVSREKKERFSLILESASTNQTSMYLCASSLLTDTQYFGPGTRLTVL.

On this clone itself: A read error may produce the germline difference seen at one junction end. This rearrangement joins TRBV7-4 to TRBJ1-3, with D unresolved. The CDR3 runs to 11 residues. Germline CDR1 reads SGHVT; CDR2 reads SQSDAQ. DNA for the CDR3: TGTGCCAGCAGCTCTCGAAACACCATATATTTT. This translates into CASSSRNTIYF.

This clone was recorded a few times. The chain joins TRBV27 to TRBJ1-5; D is possibly TRBD1 (5 bases). Germline-derived CDR1 and CDR2 are MNHEY and SMNVEV (reference sequence). There are 16 residues in the CDR3. The V end lost 6 bases, the J end lost 5 bases, and 20 bases lay between the germline ends. The CDR3 protein is CASRDLLGGYYQPQHF. CDR3 DNA: TGTGCCAGCAGGGATCTATTGGGGGGTTATTATCAGCCCCAGCATTTT.

The CDR3 nucleotides read TGTGCCACCAAAGGTAGTGGAGCGGGTCCTCTTAGCAATCAGCCCCAGCATTTT. It encodes CATKGSGAGPLSNQPQHF. This chain connects TRBV10-3 to TRBJ1-5, with D hard to call. The germline V and J ends were trimmed by 10 bases and 0 bases, with 25 bases remaining between them. There are 18 residues in the CDR3. CDR1 ENHRY and CDR2 SYGVKD come from the germline V gene.

This clone was seen just once. The chain recombines TRBV29-1 with TRBJ2-3; 8 bases align to TRBD1. The CDR3 has 16 residues. V lost 3 bases, J lost 6 bases, and 14 bases stayed unmatched. The V gene's germline CDR1 is SQVTM and CDR2 ANQGSEA. CDR3 sequence (DNA): TGCAGCGTTGATGGCGCAGGGGGCGAACTGGGGGATACGCAGTATTTT. The encoded protein is CSVDGAGGELGDTQYF.

Only one count was recorded for this clone. The rearrangement uses TRBV5-6 and TRBJ2-3; a weak D match, TRBD1 (6 bases). V shed 1 base and J shed 6 bases, with 15 bases lying between them. This CDR3 has 15 residues. Germline CDR1 is SGHDT and CDR2 is YYEEEE. The CDR3 here is CASSLRTVGADTQYF. In DNA, the CDR3 is TGTGCCAGCAGCTTGCGGACAGTCGGGGCGGATACGCAGTATTTT. Drawing the rest from reference TRBV5-6 and TRBJ2-3, the complete variable domain is DAGVTQSPTHLIKTRGQQVTLRCSPKSGHDTVSWYQQALGQGPQFIFQYYEEEERQRGNFPDRFSGHQFPNYSSELNVNALLLGDSALYLCASSLRTVGADTQYFGPGTRLTVL.

This clone was picked up one time. The CDR3 DNA sequence: TGTGCCATTGCGGGTGGCCCACAGGGCCGAGCTTTCTTT. This codes for CAIAGGPQGRAFF. The chain combines TRBV7-9 with TRBJ1-1; D is perhaps TRBD1 (6 bases). The CDR3 is 13 amino acids. Between the trimmed V and J ends, which lost 10 bases and 10 bases, there was a span of 22 bases. In germline, CDR1 is SEHNR, CDR2 FQNEAQ (reference sequence).

The chain employs TRBV6-1 and TRBJ2-2, with D possibly matching TRBD1 (5 bases). Germline-derived CDR1 and CDR2 are MNHNS and SASEGT. The CDR3 is made up of 14 amino acids. V lost 5 bases, J lost 6 bases, and 13 bases lay in between. The DNA of the CDR3 is TGTGCCAGCAGTCCGACAGTCCGGGCCGGGGAGCTGTTTTTT. Its translation is CASSPTVRAGELFF.

The chain employs TRBV7-8 and TRBJ2-7, with 7 positions matching TRBD1. Germline V gives CDR1 SGHVS, CDR2 FQNEAQ. CDR3 length equals 14 residues. V was clipped by 3 bases and J by 1 base; unmatched bases: 3. CDR3 amino acids: CASSFRTGSYEQYF. The CDR3 DNA sequence: TGTGCCAGCAGCTTCAGGACAGGTTCCTACGAGCAGTACTTC.

This clone was picked up many times. The chain employs TRBV5-6 and TRBJ1-2; D remains unclear. Trimming stripped 0 bases from V and 1 base from J, with 4 bases between. Germline V CDR1 and CDR2: SGHDT, YYEEEE. CDR3 length: 13 amino acids. The CDR3 loop reads CASSLAVNYGYTF. The CDR3 DNA reads TGTGCCAGCAGCTTGGCAGTTAACTATGGCTACACCTTC.

This chain links TRBV9 with TRBJ2-5; 9 nucleotides agree with TRBD1. After removal of 4 bases from V and 5 bases from J, the junction contained 9 bases not matched to a gene. This CDR3 comprises 15 residues. From germline, CDR1 is SGDLS and CDR2 YYNGEE. Here the CDR3 DNA reads TGTGCCAGCAGCCCCCGGACAGGGGCGGGGGAGACCCAGTACTTC. It encodes CASSPRTGAGETQYF. The full variable domain, its missing parts supplied by reference TRBV9 and TRBJ2-5, is DSGVTQTPKHLITATGQRVTLRCSPRSGDLSVYWYQQSLDQGLQFLIQYYNGEERAKGNILERFSAQQFPDLHSELNLSSLELGDSALYFCASSPRTGAGETQYFGPGTRLLVL.

This sequence joins TRBV10-3 and TRBJ2-3; tentative D call: TRBD2 (5 bases). The length of the CDR3 is 11 residues. Germline values: CDR1 ENHRY, CDR2 SYGVKD. V was clipped by 10 bases and J by 10 bases, with 15 bases between them. The DNA for the CDR3 is TGTGCCACCTACGGAGGAGAGGCGCAGTATTTT. As protein: CATYGGEAQYF.

The CDR3 coding sequence is TGTGCCAGCATCACGGGGTCGGGAGGCTACACCTTC. It is translated as CASITGSGGYTF. The chain joins TRBV6-5 to TRBJ1-2, with D unclear. Trimming shortened V by 7 bases and J by 8 bases, and 14 bases separated the two germline ends. The CDR3 contains 12 residues. The germline V gene encodes CDR1 MNHEY and CDR2 SVGAGI.

This clone was seen only a few times. The rearrangement links TRBV20-1 to TRBJ1-1; no definite D call. Trimming took off 6 bases at V and 4 bases at J, with 6 bases between the two ends. In germline, CDR1 is DFQATT, CDR2 SNEGSKA (reference sequence). This CDR3 region has 10 residues. The DNA for the CDR3 is TGCAGTGCCGGGATCACTGAAGCTTTCTTT. Protein: CSAGITEAFF.

V gene TRBV7-8 combines with J gene TRBJ1-4, with 7 bases lining up with TRBD1. The CDR3 totals 14 residues. CDR1 and CDR2 from the germline V gene are SGHVS and FQNEAQ. Trimming cost V 5 bases and J 8 bases; bases outside gene matches: 8. CDR3 sequence reads: CASSKGGVREKLFF. Here the CDR3 DNA reads TGTGCCAGCAGCAAAGGGGGCGTTAGGGAAAAACTGTTTTTT.

This clone was observed a few times. The chain recombines TRBV21-1 with TRBJ1-2; the table gives TRBD1 as D, unverified against the DNA. TRBV21-1 represents a pseudogene. The CDR3 runs to 19 residues. CDR3 nucleotide sequence: TGTGCCAGCAGCTCACGAAACCAGACTACAGGGGGCGATAACTATGGCTACACCTTC. It codes for CASSSRNQTTGGDNYGYTF.

The count of this clone is one. This chain uses TRBV27 with TRBJ2-3; maybe TRBD2 (6 bases). The CDR3 has 15 amino acids. CDR1 is MNHEY and CDR2 is SMNVEV in the germline V gene (reference sequence). With 6 bases removed from V and 2 bases from J, the gap between germline ends came to 15 bases. The CDR3 DNA reads as TGTGCCAGCAGGCTTGGGGGGAGGACCACAGATACGCAGTATTTT. Its translation is CASRLGGRTTDTQYF.

The chain is built from TRBV11-3 and TRBJ2-7; no clear D. The CDR3 runs to 14 residues. Trimming took 3 bases from V and 3 from J, leaving 12 bases between them. CDR1 and CDR2 from the germline V gene are SGHNT and YENEEA. The CDR3 nucleotides read TGTGCCAGCAGCTTTGGGCGTGACGGCTACGAGCAGTACTTC. Protein product: CASSFGRDGYEQYF.

This clone came up a few times. The V and J genes are TRBV29-1 and TRBJ1-2; D not resolved. V was pared by 1 base and J by 3 bases, with 6 bases between. The CDR3 totals 12 residues. CDR1 SQVTM and CDR2 ANQGSEA come from the germline V gene. The CDR3 loop reads CSVEGLDYGYTF. CDR3 in DNA: TGCAGCGTTGAAGGGCTGGACTATGGCTACACCTTC. Drawing the rest from reference TRBV29-1 and TRBJ1-2, the complete variable domain is SAVISQKPSRDICQRGTSLTIQCQVDSQVTMMFWYRQQPGQSLTLIATANQGSEATYESGFVIDKFPISRPNLTFSTLTVSNMSPEDSSIYLCSVEGLDYGYTFGSGTRLTVV.

For this clone: The junction departs from the called germline gene at one end, perhaps through a read error. This rearrangement joins TRBV5-1 to TRBJ2-7, with D possibly being TRBD1 (6 bases). The CDR3 covers 14 residues. Looked up from germline, CDR1 is SGHRS and CDR2 is YFSETQ. In nucleotides, the CDR3 is TGTGCCAGCAGCTTGTATCAGGGGTCCTACGAGCAGTACTTC. It codes for CASSLYQGSYEQYF.

The genes are TRBV12-1 and TRBJ1-5; the table assigns TRBD1, which was not confirmed against the DNA. TRBV12-1 is designated a pseudogene. The CDR3 loop spans 18 amino acids. The CDR3 DNA is TGTGCCAGCAGACATCGACAGGGATCGGTGGGGAGCAATCAGCCCCAGCATTTT. Residues: CASRHRQGSVGSNQPQHF.

The chain couples TRBV4-3 to TRBJ1-2; 7 bases line up with TRBD1. Trimming took 0 bases from V and 6 from J; bases not matched to a gene: 16. Germline assignment: CDR1 LGHNA and CDR2 YSLEER. This CDR3 has 18 residues. CDR3 bases: TGCGCCAGCAGCCAAGATCCCGGACAGGCTCCCCCAATAGATGGCTACACCTTC. It encodes CASSQDPGQAPPIDGYTF.

This CDR3 reads CASSFGQGWGYTF. CDR3 DNA sequence: TGTGCCAGCAGTTTTGGACAGGGCTGGGGCTACACCTTC. V and J are TRBV28 and TRBJ1-2; 8 bases are a match to TRBD1. The trim removed 3 bases at V and 8 bases at J, leaving 5 bases unmatched. Germline V gene sequence: CDR1 MDHEN, CDR2 SYDVKM. The length of the CDR3 is 13 residues.

The J gene is TRBJ1-2, the V gene TRBV18, with 10 bases identical to TRBD1. V lost 3 bases and J lost 6; bases outside the gene matches: 10. Germline V gives CDR1 KGHSH, CDR2 LQKENI. The CDR3 length is 16 residues. CDR3 bases: TGTGCCAGCTCACCGAGCCGGGACAGGGGAGGTAATGGCTACACCTTC. Its translation: CASSPSRDRGGNGYTF.

Ten or more counts support this clone. The chain combines TRBV5-6 with TRBJ2-7; D is possibly TRBD2 (6 bases). Trimming pared 0 bases from V and 6 bases from J, leaving 16 bases between. Germline values: CDR1 SGHDT, CDR2 YYEEEE. The CDR3 is made up of 15 amino acids. The CDR3 here is CASSLGVWGESEQYF. CDR3 nucleotides: TGTGCCAGCAGCTTGGGGGTTTGGGGGGAGAGCGAGCAGTACTTC.